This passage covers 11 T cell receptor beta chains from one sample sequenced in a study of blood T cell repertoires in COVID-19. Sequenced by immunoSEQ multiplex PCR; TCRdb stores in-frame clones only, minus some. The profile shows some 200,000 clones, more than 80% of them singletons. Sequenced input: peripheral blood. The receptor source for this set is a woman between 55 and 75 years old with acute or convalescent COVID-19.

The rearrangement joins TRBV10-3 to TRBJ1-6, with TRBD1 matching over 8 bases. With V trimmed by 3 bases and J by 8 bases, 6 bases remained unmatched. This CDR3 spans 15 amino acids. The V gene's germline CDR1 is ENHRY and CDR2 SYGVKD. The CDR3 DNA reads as TGTGCCATCAGTGACAGGGGGCAGTCCTATTCACCCCTCCACTTT. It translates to CAISDRGQSYSPLHF.

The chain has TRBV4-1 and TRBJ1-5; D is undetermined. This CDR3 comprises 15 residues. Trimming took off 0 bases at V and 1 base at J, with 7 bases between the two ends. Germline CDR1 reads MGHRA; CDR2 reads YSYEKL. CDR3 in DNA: TGCGCCAGCAGCCAAGATCCACAAAGCAATCAGCCCCAGCATTTT. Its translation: CASSQDPQSNQPQHF.

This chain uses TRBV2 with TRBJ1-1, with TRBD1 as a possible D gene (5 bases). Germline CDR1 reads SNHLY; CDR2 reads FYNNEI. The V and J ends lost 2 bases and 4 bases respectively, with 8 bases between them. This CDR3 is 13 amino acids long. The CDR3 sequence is CASSESGFTEAFF. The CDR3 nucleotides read TGTGCCAGCAGTGAATCAGGGTTCACTGAAGCTTTCTTT.

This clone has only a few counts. The CDR3 region is CASSQGAELFF. CDR3 nucleotides: TGTGCCAGCAGCCAGGGGGCCGAGCTGTTTTTT. The V call is TRBV12-3 or TRBV12-4, the J call TRBJ2-2, with 8 bases lining up with TRBD1. The CDR3 covers 11 residues. Unmatched junction bases numbered 2, after V lost 6 bases and J lost 11 bases.

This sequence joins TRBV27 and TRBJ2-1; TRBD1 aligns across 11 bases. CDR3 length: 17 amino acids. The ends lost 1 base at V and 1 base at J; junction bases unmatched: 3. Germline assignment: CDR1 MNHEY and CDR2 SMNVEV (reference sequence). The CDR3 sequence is CASSLLGQGASYNEQFF. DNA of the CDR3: TGTGCCAGCAGTTTATTAGGACAGGGGGCGTCCTACAATGAGCAGTTCTTC.

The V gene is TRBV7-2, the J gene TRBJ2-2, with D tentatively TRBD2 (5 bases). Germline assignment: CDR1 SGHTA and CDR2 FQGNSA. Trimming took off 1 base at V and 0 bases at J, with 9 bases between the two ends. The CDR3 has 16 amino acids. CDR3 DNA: TGTGCCAGCAGCTTAGTAGCGCCAACGAACACCGGGGAGCTGTTTTTT. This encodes CASSLVAPTNTGELFF.

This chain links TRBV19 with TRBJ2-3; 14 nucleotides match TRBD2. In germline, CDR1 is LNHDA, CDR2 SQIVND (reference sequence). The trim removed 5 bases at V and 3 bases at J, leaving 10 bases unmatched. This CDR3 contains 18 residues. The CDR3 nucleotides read TGTGCCAGTAGTCTCTCGGGACTAGCGGGAGCAAGGACAGATACGCAGTATTTT. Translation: CASSLSGLAGARTDTQYF. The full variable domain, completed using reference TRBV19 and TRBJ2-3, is DGGITQSPKYLFRKEGQNVTLSCEQNLNHDAMYWYRQDPGQGLRLIYYSQIVNDFQKGDIAEGYSVSREKKESFPLTVTSAQKNPTAFYLCASSLSGLAGARTDTQYFGPGTRLTVL.

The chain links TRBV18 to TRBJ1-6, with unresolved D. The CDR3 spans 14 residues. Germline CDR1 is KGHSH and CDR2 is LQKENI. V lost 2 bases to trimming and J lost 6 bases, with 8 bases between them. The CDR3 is CASSPAAPNSPLHF. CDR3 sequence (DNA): TGTGCCAGCTCACCAGCGGCCCCTAATTCACCCCTCCACTTT.

The CDR3 spells CASSALRGAPEQFF. For the CDR3, the DNA is TGTGCCAGCAGCGCCCTCCGCGGAGCGCCTGAGCAGTTCTTC. The chain has TRBV11-3 and TRBJ2-1; no clear D. The V and J ends lost 5 bases and 9 bases respectively, with 17 bases between them. Germline-derived CDR1 and CDR2 are SGHNT and YENEEA. CDR3 length: 14 amino acids. The whole variable domain, filled in from reference TRBV11-3 and TRBJ2-1, reads EAGVVQSPRYKIIEKKQPVAFWCNPISGHNTLYWYLQNLGQGPELLIRYENEEAVDDSQLPKDRFSAERLKGVDSTLKIQPAELGDSAVYLCASSALRGAPEQFFGPGTRLTVL.

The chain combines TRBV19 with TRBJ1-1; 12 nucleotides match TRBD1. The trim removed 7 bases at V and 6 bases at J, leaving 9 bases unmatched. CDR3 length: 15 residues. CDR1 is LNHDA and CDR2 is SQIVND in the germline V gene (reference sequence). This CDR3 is CASTNRDRGRSEAFF. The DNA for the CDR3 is TGTGCCAGTACCAACCGGGACAGGGGGCGTTCTGAAGCTTTCTTT.

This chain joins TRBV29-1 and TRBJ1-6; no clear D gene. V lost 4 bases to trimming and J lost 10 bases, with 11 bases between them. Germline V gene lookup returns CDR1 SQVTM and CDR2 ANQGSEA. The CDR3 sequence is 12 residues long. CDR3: CSVGEEGSPLHF. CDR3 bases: TGCAGCGTTGGCGAGGAAGGATCACCCCTCCACTTT.